This T cell receptor (beta chain) was sequenced for a study of beta chain features in type 1 diabetes. Study conclusions and caveats: All four CD4+ subsets from Type 1 diabetes patients carried moderately but significantly shorter TCRB CDR3s.

Of note for this clone: The antigen is not known.

The investigators reverse transcribed all of the isolated RNA, so they sequenced expressed TCRB transcripts. Data came from immunoSEQ multiplex PCR; TCRdb stores just in-frame clones and leaves some out. Altogether more than 250,000 clones are present, about 24% being singletons, with the ten largest covering about 0.011%. The CDR3 has 14 residues. Trimming left V 3 bases short and J 10 bases short, with 19 bases between. In germline, CDR1 is SGDLS, CDR2 YYNGEE. The TCR comes from a young woman with type 1 diabetes. The sequencing sample was made of naive CD4+ T cells from blood. The chain carries TRBV9 and TRBJ1-1; D not resolved. Here the CDR3 DNA reads TGTGCCAGCAGCGAGTCCCCGGGTCCGGTAGGAGCTTTCTTT. Protein product: CASSESPGPVGAFF.